These 32 T cell receptor beta chains originate from one sample sequenced in a study of a mutant IDH1 vaccine in newly diagnosed glioma. Assay: immunoSEQ multiplex PCR; the TCRdb copy retains only in-frame clones and omits some. The sample yields some 19,000 clones, 70% to 90% seen once. Time point in this sample: baseline, week 1 (first vaccination visit). The treatment here: pre-vaccination baseline after standard-of-care therapy. This sample comprised PBMCs, obtained from a glioma patient treated with radiotherapy, temozolomide or both. All receptors come from a man aged 35-49 years with glioma.

The J gene is TRBJ1-1, the V gene TRBV11-2; perhaps TRBD1 as D (5 bases). The CDR3 sequence is 15 residues long. Germline loops: CDR1 SGHAT, CDR2 FQNNGV. V gave up 4 bases and J gave up 2 bases, with 14 bases separating them. This CDR3 reads CASSSTGTYNTEAFF. DNA for the CDR3: TGTGCCAGCAGCTCAACCGGGACTTACAACACTGAAGCTTTCTTT.

The chain joins TRBV10-3 to TRBJ1-2, with a weak D call TRBD1 (6 bases). V lost 4 bases and J 2 bases, leaving 11 bases between the germline ends. The CDR3 length is 14 residues. Germline CDR1 is ENHRY and CDR2 is SYGVKD. The CDR3 DNA is TGTGCCATCAGTGTACATACAGGGAACTATGGCTACACCTTC. As protein: CAISVHTGNYGYTF.

This rearrangement joins TRBV6-6 to TRBJ2-2; D may be TRBD1 (5 bases). Looked up from germline, CDR1 is MNHNY and CDR2 is SVGAGI (reference sequence). The ends were cut back, 5 bases at V and 2 bases at J, with 12 bases in the middle. This CDR3 comprises 15 residues. Written as DNA, the CDR3 is TGTGCCAGCAGTCACAGGACACCCAACACCGGGGAGCTGTTTTTT. This gives the protein CASSHRTPNTGELFF.

The chain recombines TRBV2 with TRBJ1-4, with 9 nucleotides matching TRBD1. Germline CDR1 is SNHLY and CDR2 is FYNNEI. V shed 4 bases, J shed 4 bases, and the junction held 7 bases outside the gene matches. The CDR3 covers 16 residues. Here the CDR3 DNA reads TGTGCCAGCAGTGCTAATAGGGGACAGGGTAATGAAAAACTGTTTTTT. It translates to CASSANRGQGNEKLFF.

The rearrangement links TRBV11-2 to TRBJ1-2; TRBD1 might be the D (5 bases). V lost 5 bases, J lost 2 bases, and 18 bases lay in between. In germline, CDR1 is SGHAT, CDR2 FQNNGV. This CDR3 region has 16 residues. Here the CDR3 reads CASSPNPGLLNYGYTF. CDR3 DNA sequence: TGTGCCAGCAGCCCCAACCCGGGACTCCTGAACTATGGCTACACCTTC.

The chain carries TRBV2 and TRBJ1-4; D might be TRBD1 (5 bases). Deletions cut 6 bases from V and 0 bases from J, with 17 bases between. The CDR3 totals 17 residues. CDR1 and CDR2 (germline): SNHLY, FYNNEI. The CDR3 spells CASSPGQSFSTNEKLFF. DNA of the CDR3: TGTGCCAGCAGCCCAGGGCAATCCTTTTCAACTAATGAAAAACTGTTTTTT.

The rearrangement uses TRBV12-2 and TRBJ1-1; no check of the table's D call, TRBD1, against the DNA was made. TRBV12-2 counts as a pseudogene. The CDR3 has 17 residues. This CDR3 is CASRPREVGQLGAEAFF. DNA for the CDR3: TGTGCAAGTCGCCCCCGAGAGGTGGGACAGTTGGGAGCTGAAGCTTTCTTT.

This clone was observed once. The rearrangement links TRBV5-1 to TRBJ1-1, with TRBD1 matching over 9 bases. J gave up 3 bases and V 3 bases, and 0 bases lay outside the gene matches. Germline V gives CDR1 SGHRS, CDR2 YFSETQ. The CDR3 extends over 13 amino acids. The CDR3 loop is CASSWTGDTEAFF. CDR3 nucleotides: TGCGCCAGCAGCTGGACAGGGGACACTGAAGCTTTCTTT.

The chain employs TRBV5-6 and TRBJ1-1; tentative D call: TRBD1 (5 bases). The CDR3 length is 15 residues. Trimming took 5 bases from V and 7 from J, leaving 21 bases between them. The germline CDR1 and CDR2 sequences are SGHDT and YYEEEE. The CDR3 bases are TGTGCCAGCAGGTACCGGGACCCAGGACGCGGTGAAGCTTTCTTT. It encodes CASRYRDPGRGEAFF.

The chain's CDR3 is CASSKRGTDTQYF. Here the CDR3 DNA reads TGTGCCAGCAGCAAGCGGGGCACAGATACGCAGTATTTT. This chain joins TRBV9 and TRBJ2-3; D is possibly TRBD2 (6 bases). From germline, CDR1 is SGDLS and CDR2 YYNGEE. V lost 4 bases, J lost 1 base, and 7 bases lay in between. The CDR3 consists of 13 residues. The full variable domain, rest sourced from reference TRBV9 and TRBJ2-3, is DSGVTQTPKHLITATGQRVTLRCSPRSGDLSVYWYQQSLDQGLQFLIQYYNGEERAKGNILERFSAQQFPDLHSELNLSSLELGDSALYFCASSKRGTDTQYFGPGTRLTVL.

This clone was observed a single time. As DNA, the CDR3 is TGCAGGGCATTACTAGCGAACGAGCAGTACTTC. It specifies CRALLANEQYF. V gene TRBV20-1 combines with J gene TRBJ2-7; 7 positions agree with TRBD2. Germline assignment: CDR1 DFQATT and CDR2 SNEGSKA (reference sequence). The CDR3 is made up of 11 amino acids.

This chain links TRBV2 with TRBJ2-1; 9 nucleotides agree with TRBD2. CDR3 size: 15 residues. In germline, CDR1 is SNHLY, CDR2 FYNNEI. J gave up 4 bases and V 7 bases, and 8 bases lay outside the gene matches. The CDR3 region is CASTQRGDQYNEQFF. The CDR3 DNA is TGTGCCAGCACCCAGCGGGGGGACCAATACAATGAGCAGTTCTTC.

This clone was recorded only once. The CDR3 region has the DNA TGTGCCAGCAGCCCCGGGACAGGGGTGACGCAGTACTTC. It is translated as CASSPGTGVTQYF. The chain has TRBV9 and TRBJ2-7; 10 bases match TRBD1. Per the germline V gene, CDR1 is SGDLS and CDR2 is YYNGEE. The J segment lost 9 bases and the V segment lost 4 bases, leaving 7 bases of the junction unmatched. This CDR3 comprises 13 residues.

This clone was detected once. The rearrangement uses TRBV6-4 and TRBJ1-5; 9 nucleotides line up with TRBD1. Looked up from germline, CDR1 is MRHNA and CDR2 is SNTAGT. Unmatched junction bases numbered 4, after V lost 5 bases and J lost 5 bases. The CDR3 runs 14 residues. The CDR3 spells CASSPRTGDQPQHF. The CDR3 bases are TGTGCCAGCAGTCCCCGGACAGGGGATCAGCCCCAGCATTTT.

The rearrangement joins TRBV10-3 to TRBJ1-1, with TRBD1 as a possible D gene (5 bases). Trimming took 8 bases from V and 4 from J, leaving 14 bases between them. The CDR3 sequence is 13 residues long. The germline V gene encodes CDR1 ENHRY and CDR2 SYGVKD. The CDR3 DNA reads TGTGCCATCGAGGACGTTCAGGGCACTGAAGCTTTCTTT. This encodes CAIEDVQGTEAFF.

The chain recombines TRBV2 with TRBJ2-3, with 11 bases identical to TRBD1. Germline V gives CDR1 SNHLY, CDR2 FYNNEI. The CDR3 is made up of 15 amino acids. Unmatched junction bases numbered 2, after V lost 5 bases and J lost 1 base. In nucleotides, the CDR3 is TGTGCCAGCAGTCAGGGACAGGGGGGCACAGATACGCAGTATTTT. Encoded protein: CASSQGQGGTDTQYF.

V is TRBV30 and J is TRBJ1-1; D is uncertain. CDR3 length: 12 residues. V shed 5 bases and J shed 10 bases, with 17 bases lying between them. CDR1 is GTSNPN, CDR2 SVGIG, per germline (reference sequence). CDR3 protein: CAWDSLGKVAFF. The CDR3 coding sequence is TGTGCCTGGGATTCACTAGGGAAAGTAGCTTTCTTT.

The rearrangement joins TRBV10-1 to TRBJ1-1, with TRBD1 as a possible D gene (5 bases). With 6 bases removed from V and 8 bases from J, the gap between germline ends came to 19 bases. The CDR3 is made up of 14 amino acids. Germline V CDR1 and CDR2: WNHNN, SYGVQD (reference sequence). The CDR3 reads CASRNPGDANEAFF. The CDR3 DNA follows: TGCGCCAGCAGAAATCCCGGGGACGCCAACGAAGCTTTCTTT.

This clone appeared a single time. The rearrangement uses TRBV27 and TRBJ2-7, with D uncertain. The V end lost 3 bases, the J end lost 0 bases, and 6 bases lay between the germline ends. The germline CDR1 and CDR2 sequences are MNHEY and SMNVEV (reference sequence). There are 13 residues in the CDR3. CDR3 sequence: CASSFGVSYEQYF. DNA of the CDR3: TGTGCCAGCAGTTTTGGGGTCTCCTACGAGCAGTACTTC.

V usage is TRBV5-6 and J usage is TRBJ1-1, with D uncertain. This CDR3 has 15 residues. Germline V gene sequence: CDR1 SGHDT, CDR2 YYEEEE. The V end lost 5 bases, the J end lost 3 bases, and 17 bases lay between the germline ends. CDR3 residues: CASRERAGRDTEAFF. The DNA of the CDR3 is TGTGCCAGCAGAGAGCGGGCCGGGCGCGACACTGAAGCTTTCTTT.

The chain is built from TRBV19 and TRBJ1-5; D is unresolved. The V gene lost 9 bases and the J gene lost 7 bases, with 13 bases spanning the gap. Germline CDR1 reads LNHDA; CDR2 reads SQIVND (reference sequence). This CDR3 region has 12 residues. DNA of the CDR3: TGTGCCAGATGGTGTAGGAGACAGCCCCAGCATTTT. This gives the protein CARWCRRQPQHF.

The chain couples TRBV18 to TRBJ1-1, with 9 bases lining up with TRBD1. V trimming: 6 bases; J trimming: 4 bases; junction bases outside the gene matches: 9. The CDR3 runs 15 residues. Germline V lookup: CDR1 KGHSH, CDR2 LQKENI. The CDR3 reads CASSLLQGAGTEAFF. The CDR3 DNA is TGTGCCAGCTCCCTCCTACAGGGGGCGGGCACTGAAGCTTTCTTT.

The CDR3 nucleotides are TGTGCCAGCAGGAAACAGGGTGACCAGCCCCAGCATTTT. Encoded protein: CASRKQGDQPQHF. The genes are TRBV27 and TRBJ1-5; tentative D call: TRBD1 (6 bases). CDR1 and CDR2 from the germline V gene are MNHEY and SMNVEV (reference sequence). There are 13 residues in the CDR3. The germline V and J ends were trimmed by 6 bases and 7 bases, with 13 bases remaining between them.

The chain links TRBV2 to TRBJ1-1, with D maybe TRBD1 (5 bases). Germline CDR1 and CDR2: SNHLY and FYNNEI. The V and J ends lost 6 bases and 1 base respectively, with 12 bases between them. The CDR3 is 14 amino acids. CDR3 residues: CASRSVGTNTEAFF. The CDR3 nucleotides read TGTGCCAGCAGGTCCGTGGGGACGAACACTGAAGCTTTCTTT.

V usage is TRBV14 and J usage is TRBJ1-4; no clear D. The germline V gene has CDR1 SGHDN and CDR2 FVKESK. Trimming removed 0 bases at V and 0 bases at J, with 2 bases between. The CDR3 loop spans 14 amino acids. CDR3 sequence (DNA): TGTGCCAGCAGCCAAGAGGCAACTAATGAAAAACTGTTTTTT. This encodes CASSQEATNEKLFF.

The V gene is TRBV2, the J gene TRBJ2-7, with D tentatively TRBD1 (5 bases). The CDR3 runs 14 residues. V lost 6 bases and J lost 6, with 18 bases in between. Germline CDR1 is SNHLY and CDR2 is FYNNEI. The CDR3 region is CASRGRDWAGEQYV. Here the CDR3 DNA reads TGTGCCAGCAGGGGCAGGGATTGGGCCGGCGAGCAGTACGTC.

This clone was found once. The rearrangement joins TRBV21-1 to TRBJ1-1. TRBV21-1 is noted as a pseudogene. This CDR3 is built from 16 residues. The CDR3 DNA reads as TGTGCCAGCAGCACCTCCGATGAAAGGACCTGGACTGAAGCTTTCTTT. Translated: CASSTSDERTWTEAFF.

This chain links TRBV10-3 with TRBJ1-3; TRBD1 matches 10 bases. There are 16 residues in the CDR3. Germline CDR1 is ENHRY and CDR2 is SYGVKD. J lost 0 bases, V lost 6 bases, and 5 bases had no gene match. The CDR3 DNA reads as TGTGCCATCAGGGGGACAGGGGTGCACTCTGGAAACACCATATATTTT. Its protein is CAIRGTGVHSGNTIYF.

The V gene is TRBV5-4, the J gene TRBJ1-4, with a tentative D call TRBD1 (5 bases). Germline assignment: CDR1 SGHNT and CDR2 YYREEE (reference sequence). Trimming pared 3 bases from V and 8 bases from J, leaving 14 bases between. The CDR3 runs to 14 residues. Here the CDR3 reads CASSSRGGEEKLFF. CDR3 in DNA: TGTGCCAGCAGCTCGAGGGGAGGAGAAGAAAAACTGTTTTTT.

The genes are TRBV28 and TRBJ1-5; D ambiguous. The CDR3 loop spans 16 amino acids. The ends were cut back, 7 bases at V and 0 bases at J, with 16 bases in the middle. Germline V CDR1 and CDR2: MDHEN, SYDVKM. In DNA form, the CDR3 reads TGTGCCAGCATAAGACGGGTTTCTTATAGCAATCAGCCCCAGCATTTT. It codes for CASIRRVSYSNQPQHF.

The J gene is TRBJ2-5, the V gene TRBV5-1; 8 bases map to TRBD1. The germline gives CDR1 SGHRS, CDR2 YFSETQ. The CDR3 runs to 16 residues. The V gene end was trimmed by 0 bases and the J gene end by 4 bases; junction bases not matched to a gene: 8. CDR3 sequence (DNA): TGCGCCAGCAGCTTGGCTAGTGGGACAGGAGTAGAGACCCAGTACTTC. It translates to CASSLASGTGVETQYF. The entire variable domain, with the rest obtained from reference TRBV5-1 and TRBJ2-5, is as follows: KAGVTQTPRYLIKTRGQQVTLSCSPISGHRSVSWYQQTPGQGLQFLFEYFSETQRNKGNFPGRFSGRQFSNSRSEMNVSTLELGDSALYLCASSLASGTGVETQYFGPGTRLLVL.

The chain joins TRBV5-4 to TRBJ2-7, with D uncertain. Trimming stripped 2 bases from V and 6 bases from J, with 9 bases between. Germline V lookup: CDR1 SGHNT, CDR2 YYREEE (reference sequence). The CDR3 is 12 residues long. The CDR3 protein is CASSFSSGEQYF. The CDR3, as DNA: TGTGCCAGCAGCTTTTCCTCAGGCGAGCAGTACTTC. The full variable domain, rest sourced from reference TRBV5-4 and TRBJ2-7, is ETGVTQSPTHLIKTRGQQVTLRCSSQSGHNTVSWYQQALGQGPQFIFQYYREEENGRGNFPPRFSGLQFPNYSSELNVNALELDDSALYLCASSFSSGEQYFGPGTRLTVT.